The clone carrying this T cell receptor beta chain was counted a single time. Its antigen is not identified. Germline V gene data show CDR1 as WSHSY and CDR2 as SAAADI. V lost 3 bases to trimming and J lost 3 bases; unmatched junction nucleotides: 0. The CDR3 runs 13 residues. The sample is drawn from a study of CD4 T cells in relation to SARS-CoV-2 and coronaviruses. The assay was immunoSEQ multiplex PCR, and TCRdb's table has in-frame clones only and misses some. The table lists 21,000 or so clones, 76% of them singletons, with approximately 28% in the top ten. Before the COVID-19 pandemic, during about 2011-2018, CD4+ T cells were taken from unexposed donors. CD4+ T cells were isolated from the cells after around 10 days of culture.

What was sequenced was CD4+ T cells from PBMCs, cultured in vitro. The chain uses TRBV10-2 and TRBJ2-3; 7 nucleotides line up with TRBD1. The sequence derives from a human donor in good health. Here the CDR3 reads CASSEQGTDTQYF. The CDR3 coding sequence is TGCGCCAGCAGTGAACAGGGGACAGATACGCAGTATTTT.